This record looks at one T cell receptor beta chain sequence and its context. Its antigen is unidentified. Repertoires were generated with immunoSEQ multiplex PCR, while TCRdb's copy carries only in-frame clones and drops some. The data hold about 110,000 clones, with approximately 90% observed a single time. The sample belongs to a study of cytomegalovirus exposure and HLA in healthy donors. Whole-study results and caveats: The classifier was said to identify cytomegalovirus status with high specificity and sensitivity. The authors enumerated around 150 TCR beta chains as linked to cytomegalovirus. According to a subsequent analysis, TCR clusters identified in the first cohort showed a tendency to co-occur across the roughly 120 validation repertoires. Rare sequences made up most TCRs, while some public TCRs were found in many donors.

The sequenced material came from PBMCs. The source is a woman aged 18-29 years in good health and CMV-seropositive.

The CDR3, as DNA: TGCGCCAGCAGCGTACTAGCGGGAGAACATGAGCAGTTCTTC. It translates to CASSVLAGEHEQFF. The rearrangement links TRBV5-1 to TRBJ2-1, with 11 bases lining up with TRBD2. The CDR3 has 14 residues. The V and J ends lost 4 bases and 8 bases, in that order; junction bases with no gene match: 5. The germline gives CDR1 SGHRS, CDR2 YFSETQ.